The rows below give T cell receptor beta chains drawn from one sample of a study of blood T cell repertoires in COVID-19. Profiled with immunoSEQ multiplex PCR; TCRdb holds only in-frame clones, not every one. This repertoire shows some 200,000 clones, 70% to 90% found once; its top ten account for 2% to 3%. The specimen was peripheral blood. Source of these receptors: a man aged 35 to 55 with active or convalescent COVID-19. The CDR3 runs from the conserved cysteine through the conserved F or W. Each record gives: V gene, clone size, D gene, J gene, CDR3 DNA, CDR3 protein. The D gene is left open where the match is weak. Rows give clone size only sometimes, using once, few, many, or a class for an expanded clone.

V gene: TRBV11-3
clone size: NA
D gene: NA
J gene: TRBJ2-2
CDR3 DNA: TGTGCCAGCAGCCCCAGCGTCGGGGCCGGGGAGCTGTTTTTT
CDR3 protein: CASSPSVGAGELFF

V gene: TRBV3-1/TRBV3-2
clone size: NA
D gene: TRBD2
J gene: TRBJ2-5
CDR3 DNA: TGTGCCAGCAGCCGTGCCGGGACTAGCGGGAGGGAGACCCAGTACTTC
CDR3 protein: CASSRAGTSGRETQYF

V gene: TRBV18
clone size: once
D gene: NA
J gene: TRBJ1-6
CDR3 DNA: TGTGCCAGCTCACCGCTCGGTGAACCCCTCCACTTT
CDR3 protein: CASSPLGEPLHF

V gene: TRBV27
clone size: NA
D gene: TRBD1
J gene: TRBJ1-4
CDR3 DNA: TGTGCCAGCAGACGGACAGGGGGTGAAAAACTGTTTTTT
CDR3 protein: CASRRTGGEKLFF

V gene: TRBV4-2
clone size: NA
D gene: TRBD1
J gene: TRBJ2-7
CDR3 DNA: TGTGCCAGCAGCCAAGGAGACAGGGGGTACGAGCAGTACTTC
CDR3 protein: CASSQGDRGYEQYF

V gene: TRBV28
clone size: NA
D gene: TRBD1
J gene: TRBJ1-2
CDR3 DNA: TGTGCCAGCAGGTCGACAGGGGAAAACTATGGCTACACCTTC
CDR3 protein: CASRSTGENYGYTF

V gene: TRBV27
clone size: NA
D gene: TRBD1
J gene: TRBJ1-3
CDR3 DNA: TGTGCCAGCAGACGGACAGGGGGCTCTGGAAACACCATATATTTT
CDR3 protein: CASRRTGGSGNTIYF

V gene: TRBV3-1/TRBV3-2
clone size: NA
D gene: TRBD2
J gene: TRBJ2-1
CDR3 DNA: TGTGCCAGCAGCCAAGAGGGCGGGGGGGCTGGCAATGAGCAGTTCTTC
CDR3 protein: CASSQEGGGAGNEQFF

V gene: TRBV7-2
clone size: NA
D gene: TRBD1
J gene: TRBJ1-2
CDR3 DNA: TGTGCCAGCAGCTTGGACAGGGGTCGGGGTGGCTACACCTTC
CDR3 protein: CASSLDRGRGGYTF

V gene: TRBV6-1
clone size: NA
D gene: NA
J gene: TRBJ1-2
CDR3 DNA: TGTGCCAGCAGTGAAGCGAGGGGGAGGGCGCTCGCCTTC
CDR3 protein: CASSEARGRALAF

V gene: TRBV7-2
clone size: NA
D gene: TRBD1
J gene: TRBJ1-2
CDR3 DNA: TGTGCCAGCAGCTTATTCCGACAGGGGTATGGCTACACCTTC
CDR3 protein: CASSLFRQGYGYTF

V gene: TRBV7-8
clone size: few
D gene: NA
J gene: TRBJ1-5
CDR3 DNA: TGTGCCAGCAGCTCCCTCAGGAATCAGCCCCAGCATTTT
CDR3 protein: CASSSLRNQPQHF

V gene: TRBV15
clone size: NA
D gene: NA
J gene: TRBJ1-2
CDR3 DNA: TGTGCCACCAGCAGAACGGGGAGTGGGCTCTATGGCTACACCTTC
CDR3 protein: CATSRTGSGLYGYTF

V gene: TRBV4-1
clone size: NA
D gene: NA
J gene: TRBJ2-3
CDR3 DNA: TGCGCCAGCAGCCAGGAACCGGAGGGGCGGGGGCAGTATTTT
CDR3 protein: CASSQEPEGRGQYF

V gene: TRBV7-2
clone size: NA
D gene: NA
J gene: TRBJ1-4
CDR3 DNA: TGTGCCAGCAGCTCCTCAGGGCTAACTAATGAAAAACTGTTTTTT
CDR3 protein: CASSSSGLTNEKLFF

V gene: TRBV6-5
clone size: NA
D gene: TRBD1
J gene: TRBJ2-7
CDR3 DNA: TGTGCCAGCAGGACCCGGGACAGACCCTACGAGCAGTACTTC
CDR3 protein: CASRTRDRPYEQYF

V gene: TRBV15
clone size: once
D gene: TRBD2
J gene: TRBJ2-3
CDR3 DNA: TGTGCCACCAGAGGGCGGGGGTCTAGCACAGATACGCAGTATTTT
CDR3 protein: CATRGRGSSTDTQYF

V gene: TRBV3-1/TRBV3-2
clone size: NA
D gene: NA
J gene: TRBJ1-6
CDR3 DNA: TGTGCCAGCAGATACGGACAGCTCTCCTATAATTCACCCCTCCACTTT
CDR3 protein: CASRYGQLSYNSPLHF

V gene: TRBV6-1
clone size: NA
D gene: NA
J gene: TRBJ2-7
CDR3 DNA: TGTGCCAGCAGTGACCCTAACTACGAGCAGTACTTC
CDR3 protein: CASSDPNYEQYF

V gene: TRBV5-1
clone size: NA
D gene: NA
J gene: TRBJ1-2
CDR3 DNA: TGCGCCAGCAGCTCGGACAGCTATGGCTACACCTTC
CDR3 protein: CASSSDSYGYTF

V gene: TRBV28
clone size: NA
D gene: TRBD1
J gene: TRBJ1-4
CDR3 DNA: TGTGCCAGCACCACAGGGGGCCGAGCGGTGGGGGAAAAACTGTTTTTT
CDR3 protein: CASTTGGRAVGEKLFF

V gene: TRBV5-1
clone size: NA
D gene: TRBD1
J gene: TRBJ2-6
CDR3 DNA: TGCGCCAGCAGCTCCGGACAGGGGAGCTCTGGGGCCAACGTCCTGACTTTC
CDR3 protein: CASSSGQGSSGANVLTF

V gene: TRBV6-5
clone size: NA
D gene: NA
J gene: TRBJ2-2
CDR3 DNA: TGTGCCAGCGTTGGAGACTACACCGGGGAGCTGTTTTTT
CDR3 protein: CASVGDYTGELFF

V gene: TRBV11-2
clone size: NA
D gene: NA
J gene: TRBJ1-3
CDR3 DNA: TGTGCCAGCAGCGGCAGCACAGGGCTCAAACGAAACACCATATATTTT
CDR3 protein: CASSGSTGLKRNTIYF

V gene: TRBV19
clone size: NA
D gene: TRBD1
J gene: TRBJ1-1
CDR3 DNA: TGTGCCAGTAGTAATTATCAGGGGGTCCGGAACACTGAAGCTTTCTTT
CDR3 protein: CASSNYQGVRNTEAFF

V gene: TRBV5-1
clone size: NA
D gene: TRBD1
J gene: TRBJ1-1
CDR3 DNA: TGCGCCAGCAGCGTACCGGGACAGACGAACACTGAAGCTTTCTTT
CDR3 protein: CASSVPGQTNTEAFF

V gene: TRBV27
clone size: NA
D gene: NA
J gene: TRBJ2-7
CDR3 DNA: TGTGCCAGCAGCCGACTACCTCCAACGTCCTACGAGCAGTACTTC
CDR3 protein: CASSRLPPTSYEQYF

V gene: TRBV10-3
clone size: once
D gene: TRBD2
J gene: TRBJ2-1
CDR3 DNA: TGTGCCATCAGTGATTTAGCGGGGGGCGGGAATGAGCAGTTCTTC
CDR3 protein: CAISDLAGGGNEQFF

V gene: TRBV30
clone size: NA
D gene: NA
J gene: TRBJ1-6
CDR3 DNA: TGTGCCTGGAGCCTAAAAACTCCGGGAGGCAATTCACCCCTCCACTTT
CDR3 protein: CAWSLKTPGGNSPLHF